This TCR beta chain was recorded in a study of blood T cell repertoires in COVID-19 (TCRdb year 2020). With regard to the full study: The collaborator samples originated in the United States, Italy and Spain and spanned the acute and convalescent phases of COVID-19. A freely available public database, intended as a resource for researchers studying the immune response to SARS-CoV-2, is where the repertoires were released. HLA class I and class II types, where available, came from metadata supplied by the sample provider rather than from assay-based typing. The samples were drawn from the first 160 participants of the ongoing ImmuneRACE study and from about 1,200 subjects provided by 6 global collaborators. Subjects who had been exposed to COVID-19, were actively infected with it, or had recovered from it provided the deeply sampled blood TCRbeta repertoires that made up the dataset. A de-identified subject ID, COVID-19 status, age in years and sex were almost always included in the sample metadata. The material from the prospective study consisted of cDNA or gDNA derived from T cells, B-cell-depleted T cells, or PBMCs. General findings and caveats noted by the study authors: Clinical and demographic metadata were provided uncurated, with the amount varying by source and participant.

At the junction V is shortened by 5 bases and J by 13 bases; bases outside the gene matches: 5. Reading from cysteine to phenylalanine, the CDR3 counts 11 amino acids. Only the CDR3 portion is preserved as DNA: 33 bases, with reading frame beginning at the first base. As to this clone: Its cognate antigen has yet to be identified. Base qualities are not provided; no much larger clone lies one nucleotide away.

The immunoSEQ Assay, a bias-controlled multiplex PCR, was used to amplify TCRbeta CDR3 regions from genomic DNA. As for the original processing: Within the assay, amplification of reference gene primers was used to estimate how many nucleated cells each sample contained. Sequence reads were collapsed and filtered to measure the absolute abundance of every unique TCRbeta CDR3 rearrangement. For each sample, productive Simpson clonality was calculated by taking the square root of Simpson's diversity index across productive rearrangements. TCRdb limited this immuneACCESS table to in-frame rearrangements with V and J called. A share of clones is missing; checked studies link under half to unresolved V genes, and the rest is unexplained. V and J calls and clone size follow that table, whereas D and trimming were derived from the DNA. This sample lists approximately 180,000 clones; 80% to 90% were detected once. More than 2.5% of the sample belongs to the ten largest clones.

Whole blood was collected in K2EDTA tubes by collaborating institutions according to the institutions' own protocols. For TCRbeta analysis, collaborators shipped samples as frozen whole blood, isolated PBMCs, or DNA extracted from either of those sample types. The sequenced sample was peripheral blood. The rearrangement combines TRBV12-3 or TRBV12-4 with TRBJ2-1; 7 bases in the middle match TRBD1. This TCR came from a man in his 60s with acute or convalescent COVID-19. The CDR3 corresponds to CASSPDRVQFF. The DNA is as follows: TGTGCCAGCAGTCCCGACAGGGTTCAGTTCTTC.